This T cell receptor beta chain was retrieved from a study of shared clonotypes between healthy human individuals. In regard to this clone: What it binds is unknown.

The germline V gene has CDR1 SGHAT and CDR2 FQNNGV. Trimming cost V 4 bases and J 7 bases; bases outside gene matches: 9. CDR3 length: 16 residues. Method: immunoSEQ multiplex PCR; TCRdb's copy keeps in-frame clones and lacks some. The sample includes around 1.9 million clones, roughly 93% of them seen just once. CD45RO-negative, CCR7-selected cells formed the naive CD8 fraction, which excluded terminally differentiated effector memory CD45RA+ cells. Findings and caveats of the study: Estimated clonotype richness was generally higher in naive than memory subsets.

This TCR derives from a man aged 18 to 30 in good health. Some clones in this sample may be carry-over from other donors' samples. The sequencing input was naive CD8+ T cells from PBMCs. This chain uses TRBV11-2 with TRBJ2-2; TRBD2 matches 10 bases. CDR3 region: CASSSRSGREVGELFF. DNA of the CDR3: TGTGCCAGCAGCTCCCGAAGCGGGAGGGAGGTCGGGGAGCTGTTTTTT.